Included here is one TCR beta chain sequence, with context. This clonotype showed up just a few times. Its binding antigen is unknown. No base-level quality is on record; no much larger clone is a single base apart. Per the publication, the treatment or condition label means: live attenuated yellow fever vaccine strain. A standard Ficoll-Paque protocol was used to isolate PBMCs from peripheral blood. Dynabeads CD4 and CD8 positive selection kits were used to isolate the CD4 and CD8 T-cell fractions. TriZol was used to extract RNA from bulk PBMCs, from CD4 and CD8 fractions, and from dextramer-positive and dextramer-negative fractions. These data come from a study of T cells after yellow fever vaccination (dated by TCRdb to the late 2010s). General notes on the study: Libraries from fractions with low cell numbers were prepared with the SMART-Seq v4 Ultra Low Input RNA kit. Bulk TCR alpha and beta repertoires were sequenced longitudinally to track T-cell clones before and after primary and booster YFV17D yellow fever vaccination. Two healthy male donors, one aged 18 to 30 and one aged 30 to 40 years, made up the cohort. Blood was drawn at multiple timepoints before and after primary and secondary immunization, with bulk PBMC replicates and cell subsets isolated.

General study outcomes and caveats: Compared with the primary T-cell response, the secondary T-cell response was weaker but faster, peaking on day 5 rather than day 15. Most clones expanded after primary vaccination were re-detected after the booster (just under 97% of CD4 and around 88% of CD8), suggesting broad memory maintenance. Because abundant contaminating clonotypes from the bulk population could be contained in FACS-sorted repertoires, computational filtering was required. A small fraction of clonotypes appeared in both the CD4 and CD8 compartments, likely as a result of convergent recombination. Because the study included only two donors, the extent to which the findings can be generalized is limited.

Cut back by 2 bases and 0 bases, the V and J ends lie 2 bases apart. For CDR1 and CDR2, the germline V gene (reference sequence) lists MNHNY and SVGAGI. There are 13 amino acids in the CDR3, from cysteine to phenylalanine inclusive. The CDR3 DNA has 39 bases and is translated from base 1. TCR cDNA was made using 5'RACE template switching, a step that added a universal primer site and unique molecular identifiers. Priming of cDNA synthesis was performed from both the TCR alpha and TCR beta constant segments. Libraries were amplified in two PCR steps, with sample barcodes and sequencing adapters added in the second step. Sequencing of libraries was done on Illumina HiSeq 2500 (2x100 bp) or NovaSeq (2x150 bp). Per the original workflow: MIGEC was used to demultiplex reads and collapse the reads into UMI consensus sequences, and MiXCR was used for V(D)J alignment. Clonotypes responding to the vaccine were identified with edgeR on replicate PBMC samples, with the criteria of FDR below 0.01 and a log2 fold change above 5 up to day 15. Bulk clonotypes were assigned CD4 or CD8 identity according to which sequenced CD4 or CD8 repertoire held them at higher abundance. TCRdb cleaned the public reads at Q25 with fastp, built clones with MiXCR and kept in-frame beta chains. For every CDR3 protein sequence, its rows merge into one entry that carries the most common genes and DNA. None of the V and J calls come from the authors' own analysis; TCRdb made them. Present in this sample are about 150,000 distinct CDR3 sequences, approximately 6% of which were seen just once. Under 3% of the sample comes from the top ten.

This clonotype was sampled from a man aged 18 to 35 who received the YFV17D yellow fever vaccine. The sample here was CD4+ T cells sorted from PBMCs, taken on the day of the first yellow fever vaccination. The chain is assembled from TRBV6-6 and TRBJ1-3; the D gene cannot be named for sure. The CDR3 has the sequence CASSYLSGNTIYF. The sequenced DNA is TGTGCCAGCAGTTACCTCTCTGGAAACACCATATATTTT.